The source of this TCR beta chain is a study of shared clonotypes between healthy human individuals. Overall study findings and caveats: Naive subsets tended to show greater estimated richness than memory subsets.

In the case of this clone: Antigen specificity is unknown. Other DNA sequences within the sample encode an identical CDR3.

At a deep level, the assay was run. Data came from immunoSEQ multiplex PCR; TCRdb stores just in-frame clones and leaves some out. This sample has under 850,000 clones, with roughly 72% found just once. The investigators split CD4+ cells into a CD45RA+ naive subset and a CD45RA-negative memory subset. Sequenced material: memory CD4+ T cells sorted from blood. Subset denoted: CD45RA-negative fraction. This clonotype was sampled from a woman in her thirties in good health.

CDR3 protein: CASSLGSGSYEQYF. The CDR3 DNA reads TGCGCCAGCAGCTTGGGTAGCGGGAGCTACGAGCAGTACTTC. V gene TRBV5-1 combines with J gene TRBJ2-7; 9 bases are shared with TRBD2. CDR1 is SGHRS, CDR2 YFSETQ, per germline. V shed 0 bases and J 3 bases; nucleotides not matched to a gene: 1. The CDR3 extends over 14 amino acids.